This T cell receptor (beta chain) comes out of a study of T cells in Graves' hyperthyroidism and ophthalmopathy. Germline V gives CDR1 LNHNV, CDR2 YYDKDF (reference sequence). Trimming removed 6 bases from V and 4 bases from J, with 9 bases in between. The CDR3 covers 13 residues. Many counts were recorded for this clonotype. Using RNA transcripts as the source, TCR beta CDR3 regions were amplified. The HTBI set primed first-round TCR CDR3 RT-PCR. TCRdb redid the calling of the multiplex PCR reads with MiXCR, one entry per CDR3 protein. The table includes around 350,000 distinct CDR3 sequences, about 15% detected once.

This sequence joins TRBV15 and TRBJ2-2; D is uncertain. Material for sequencing was blood. The clonotype originates from a woman aged 18-29 years with Graves' hyperthyroidism that later progressed to Graves' ophthalmopathy. The CDR3 loop is CATSKVGTGELFF. CDR3 DNA sequence: TGTGCCACCAGTAAGGTGGGCACCGGGGAGCTGTTTTTT.